The entry below describes one T cell receptor (beta chain). Antigen unknown. Using its own MiXCR run on the RT-PCR reads, TCRdb lists one record per CDR3 protein. In the table there are about 540,000 distinct CDR3 sequences, 20% to 25% of which are singletons. This entry comes from a study of response to subunit inactivated influenza vaccine. Study-level findings and limits: It was the authors' suggestion that each seasonal influenza vaccination recruits few new T cells.

The trim removed 3 bases at V and 1 base at J, leaving 10 bases unmatched. The V gene's germline CDR1 is DFQATT and CDR2 SNEGSKA (reference sequence). This CDR3 comprises 16 residues. The same data also went into a second study, on T cells expressing NK-cell markers. As that report states: 5'RACE template switching with UMIs produced the TCR beta cDNA. Seven of the eight sequenced donors were HCMV-seropositive; one was seronegative. In roughly six donors, dominant NKG2C+ clonotypes were roughly 1.0-7.5% of CD8+ T cells.

This rearrangement joins TRBV20-1 to TRBJ1-1; 8 bases agree with TRBD1. Sequencing was performed on CD4+ T cells sorted from PBMCs, taken about 12 days after vaccination. The sequence derives from a man aged 45-65 years who received an inactivated influenza vaccine. The CDR3 protein is CSARRRQGTQNTEAFF. The CDR3 bases are TGCAGTGCTAGGAGAAGACAGGGGACTCAGAACACTGAAGCTTTCTTT.